This T cell receptor beta chain was recovered during a study of cytomegalovirus exposure and HLA in healthy donors. As for the study in general: A preliminary data release comprised 80 million or so unique TCRs obtained from HLA-typed donors. Study-wide findings and caveats: Presence/absence analyses rested on an assumption that sequencing depth was roughly uniform across donors.

Turning to this clone: Its antigen remains unidentified.

The donors comprised healthy bone marrow donors. CDR3 length: 15 amino acids. Germline-derived CDR1 and CDR2 are SEHNR and FQNEAQ (reference sequence). Trimming took 3 bases from V and 6 from J, leaving 18 bases between them. Researchers ran the PCR with 60 Vbeta and 13 Jbeta primers. Some clones are missing from TCRdb's copy, which holds only in-frame ones; the method was immunoSEQ multiplex PCR. The data show some 180,000 clones, around 80% seen once. The sequence was collected from a girl between 10 and 17 years old in good health and CMV-seropositive. The chain is built from TRBV7-9 and TRBJ2-7; the D gene is possibly TRBD2 (5 bases). Sequenced sample: PBMCs. DNA for the CDR3: TGTGCCAGCAGCTTGGGCGGAGGCAACGCCGCCGAGCAGTACTTC. The encoded protein is CASSLGGGNAAEQYF.